The subject of this entry is one T cell receptor beta chain. Trimming removed 1 base from V and 5 bases from J; junction bases left unmatched: 8. CDR1 is LGHNA and CDR2 is YNFKEQ in the germline V gene. This CDR3 comprises 15 residues. These data belong to a study of T cells after somatic rescue of genetic block. Generated by immunoSEQ multiplex PCR, the TCRdb table keeps only in-frame clones and is missing some. The table records some 74,000 clones, around 90% of them present only once. This chain connects TRBV4-2 to TRBJ2-7, with 7 bases aligning to TRBD2. This TCR came from a man aged 30 to 39. The specimen sequenced was peripheral blood mononuclear cells (PBMCs). CDR3 coding DNA: TGTGCCAGCAGCCAAGGGACTAGTTTGGCCCACGAGCAGTACTTC. Translating gives CASSQGTSLAHEQYF.